The 20 T cell receptor delta chains presented below share a single source sample, sequenced in a study of DNA immune sequencing with unique molecular identifiers. Genomic DNA underwent 32-plex PCR targeting all 8 TRDV and 4 TRDJ genes. In approximately 3 barcoding PCR cycles, molecules received a 12-nucleotide UMI, then adapter PCR followed. TCRdb fed the multiplex PCR reads to CATT. The sample lists some 2,500 delta-chain clones, more than 7.5% seen once, with approximately 50% in the top ten. The sequenced material came from gamma-delta T cells enriched from blood buffy coat, or unenriched PBMCs (not recorded which). These receptors were obtained from a human donor in good health.

This clone qualifies as medium-sized. The chain combines TRDV2 with TRDJ1, with a weak D call TRDD3 (5 bases). CDR1 and CDR2 from the germline V gene are GEAIGNYY and EKD. CDR3 size: 14 residues. V was trimmed by 3 bases and J by 11 bases, leaving 21 bases between them. The CDR3 sequence is CACDRLRGSGELIF. The CDR3 DNA reads as TGTGCCTGTGACCGCCTGCGCGGATCCGGGGAGCTCATCTTT.

A few counts support this clone. This sequence joins TRDV2 and TRDJ1, with 12 positions matching TRDD3. Germline loops: CDR1 GEAIGNYY, CDR2 EKD. V was clipped by 4 bases and J by 0 bases; unmatched bases: 14. The CDR3 is made up of 19 amino acids. CDR3: CACERLGDTGLTNTDKLIF. CDR3 nucleotide sequence: TGTGCCTGTGAAAGACTGGGGGATACCGGGCTGACGAACACCGATAAACTCATCTTT.

This clone rates as medium-sized (0.01 to 0.1%). The CDR3 sequence: CAFSSFLPPGGYGTDKLIF. Written as DNA, the CDR3 is TGTGCCTTTTCATCCTTCCTACCTCCAGGGGGATATGGCACCGATAAACTCATCTTT. The chain uses TRDV3 and TRDJ1; the D gene is possibly TRDD2 (9 bases). Trimming left V 2 bases short and J 1 base short, with 29 bases between. There are 19 residues in the CDR3. CDR1 is TVYSNPD, CDR2 GDNSRS, per germline (reference sequence).

On this clone itself: This is likely an artifact of a read error, given a far larger clone one base away. Other DNA sequences in this sample translate to the same CDR3. The CDR3 coding sequence is TGTGCCTGTGACAAGCTGGGGTATACCGATAAACTCATCTTT. Translation gives CACDKLGYTDKLIF. V is TRDV2 and J is TRDJ1, with a possible D match to TRDD3 (6 bases). The V gene lost 2 bases and the J gene lost 2 bases, with 11 bases spanning the gap. The germline V gene encodes CDR1 GEAIGNYY and CDR2 EKD. This CDR3 has 14 residues.

On this clone: TCRdb assigns this DNA the protein of a much larger clone, which departs from its translation at residue 4; this likely reflects a read error, and the protein shown comes from translating the DNA. This sequence joins TRDV2 and TRDJ1, with 8 bases lining up with TRDD3. The CDR3 covers 17 residues. Looked up from germline, CDR1 is GEAIGNYY and CDR2 is EKD. This CDR3 is CACGTLTGGHDTDKLIF. DNA for the CDR3: TGTGCCTGTGGCACCTTAACTGGGGGGCATGACACCGATAAACTCATCTTT.

There are a few counts of this clone. This DNA translates differently at residue 11 from the TCRdb protein, which is that of a much larger clone; a read error is likely, and the protein shown is the DNA's own translation. The chain couples TRDV2 to TRDJ1, with unresolved D. The CDR3 is 14 amino acids. Germline CDR1 GEAIGNYY, CDR2 EKD. CDR3 loop: CACDDLTATDRLIF. Here the CDR3 DNA reads TGTGCCTGTGACGACCTTACAGCCACCGATAGACTCATCTTT.

This clone was detected a few times. The DNA of the CDR3 is TGTGCTCTTGGGGAACGGTTCCCCTCGGATTGGGGGAGGTACACCGATAAACTCATCTTT. It translates to CALGERFPSDWGRYTDKLIF. This sequence joins TRDV1 and TRDJ1; 7 nucleotides match TRDD3. The CDR3 contains 20 residues. With 1 base clipped from V and 0 bases from J, the junction kept 17 bases outside the gene matches. In germline, CDR1 is TSWWSYY, CDR2 QGS.

This clone was counted at least ten times. The gene calls are TRDV2 and TRDJ1; D is undetermined. Trimming removed 0 bases from V and 0 bases from J, with 10 bases in between. The V gene's germline CDR1 is GEAIGNYY and CDR2 EKD. The CDR3 sequence is 15 residues long. In nucleotides, the CDR3 is TGTGCCTGTGACACCGTTGGGTCTAACACCGATAAACTCATCTTT. Its translation: CACDTVGSNTDKLIF.

By sample fraction, this clone is large (0.1 to 1%). Other DNA sequences in the same sample also yield this CDR3. This rearrangement joins TRDV2 to TRDJ1; D perhaps matches TRDD3 (5 bases). The CDR3 is made up of 15 amino acids. The germline V and J ends were trimmed by 0 bases and 1 base, with 11 bases remaining between them. Germline loops: CDR1 GEAIGNYY, CDR2 EKD. CDR3 nucleotide sequence: TGTGCCTGTGACACCGTCGGGGGTCGCACCGATAAACTCATCTTT. Amino acid sequence: CACDTVGGRTDKLIF.

Judged by abundance, this clone is large (0.1 to 1%). This same CDR3 is encoded by further DNA sequences in the sample. The rearrangement joins TRDV2 to TRDJ2; D possibly corresponds to TRDD3 (6 bases). This CDR3 region has 17 residues. Trimming shortened V by 0 bases and J by 6 bases, and 19 bases separated the two germline ends. From germline, CDR1 is GEAIGNYY and CDR2 EKD. The CDR3 is CACDTGLGGPEAAQLFF. The CDR3 DNA follows: TGTGCCTGTGACACCGGGCTAGGGGGACCCGAGGCAGCACAACTCTTCTTT.

The J gene is given as TRDJ1, and the V gene is not called; TRDD3 is the table's D call, not checked against the DNA. This CDR3 is 21 amino acids long. In DNA, the CDR3 is TGTGCCTGTGACAAATTACAGACACTGCTGGGGGATACGCGGGGAATCGATAAACTCATCTTT. Translation: CACDKLQTLLGDTRGIDKLIF.

CDR3 sequence: CALGERPKFLVGWGMLKLIF. DNA of the CDR3: TGTGCTCTTGGGGAAAGACCCAAATTCCTGGTCGGCTGGGGGATGTTAAAACTCATCTTT. This chain links TRDV1 with TRDJ1; the match to TRDD3 covers 9 bases. The J gene is not listed in TCRdb, so it was assigned here from a DNA match to germline. In germline, CDR1 is TSWWSYY, CDR2 QGS. This CDR3 has 20 residues. V shed 2 bases and J 8 bases; nucleotides not matched to a gene: 24.

This clone was seen a few times. The rearrangement links TRDV3 to TRDJ1; TRDD3 agrees at 9 bases. Germline lookup yields CDR1 TVYSNPD and CDR2 GDNSRS (reference sequence). J was trimmed by 0 bases and V by 0 bases; bases with no gene match: 5. The CDR3 has 15 amino acids. CDR3 sequence: CAFRGLGDYTDKLIF. DNA of the CDR3: TGTGCCTTTAGAGGGCTGGGGGATTACACCGATAAACTCATCTTT.

This clone occurred a few times. V usage is TRDV2 and J usage is TRDJ1; TRDD3 agrees at 8 bases. The germline V gene encodes CDR1 GEAIGNYY and CDR2 EKD. The CDR3 loop spans 17 amino acids. With 3 bases clipped from V and 3 bases from J, the junction kept 14 bases outside the gene matches. The CDR3 loop reads CACDGLTGGFSSDKLIF. The CDR3 DNA sequence: TGTGCCTGTGACGGTCTTACTGGGGGCTTTTCGTCCGATAAACTCATCTTT.

This clone was found many times. TCRdb pairs this DNA with a much larger clone's protein that differs at residue 8, likely a read error; the protein shown was translated from the DNA. The genes are TRDV2 and TRDJ1, with TRDD3 matching 7 bases. Germline-derived CDR1 and CDR2 are GEAIGNYY and EKD. The ends lost 5 bases at V and 4 bases at J; junction bases unmatched: 12. This CDR3 contains 15 residues. CDR3 coding DNA: TGTGCCTGTGCCCAACTGGGGAATAGGGACGATAAACTCATCTTT. Protein: CACAQLGNRDDKLIF.

This clone was detected only a few times. One base separates it from a far larger clone, so it is likely a read error. Other DNA variants within this sample encode the same CDR3. V usage is TRDV2 and J usage is TRDJ1; no clear D. Germline CDR1 GEAIGNYY, CDR2 EKD. The CDR3 totals 14 residues. Trimming removed 0 bases at V and 5 bases at J, with 12 bases between. CDR3 sequence: CACDTVALPDKLIF. Written as DNA, the CDR3 is TGTGCCTGTGACACCGTCGCGCTACCTGATAAACTCATCTTT.

Turning to this clone: The TCRdb protein comes from a much larger clone and disagrees with this DNA's translation at residue 2, likely due to a read error; the protein given here is derived from the DNA. The chain recombines TRDV2 with TRDJ1, with 11 bases matching TRDD3. TCRdb supplies no J gene; here it was assigned by aligning the nucleotide sequence to germline. CDR3 size: 18 residues. Germline V gives CDR1 GEAIGNYY, CDR2 EKD. The CDR3 loop is CSCDTVTTLGDNGDKLIF. CDR3 coding DNA: TGTTCCTGTGACACCGTAACCACACTGGGGGATAATGGCGATAAACTCATCTTT.

This clone came up many times. The rearrangement uses TRAV36/DV7 and TRDJ1; D is possibly TRDD3 (6 bases). CDR1 VTNFRS and CDR2 LTSSGIE come from the germline V gene (reference sequence). This CDR3 is built from 17 residues. Trimming pared 2 bases from V and 0 bases from J, leaving 20 bases between. The CDR3 sequence: CAVEAGDNKLYTDKLIF. CDR3 DNA sequence: TGTGCTGTGGAAGCGGGGGACAATAAATTGTACACCGATAAACTCATCTTT.

In its sample, this clone was seen many times. This chain connects TRDV2 to TRDJ1, with 10 positions matching TRDD3. After removal of 2 bases from V and 4 bases from J, the junction contained 9 bases not matched to a gene. The germline gives CDR1 GEAIGNYY, CDR2 EKD. The CDR3 is 16 residues long. This chain's CDR3 is CACDKRLGDSSDKLIF. CDR3 in DNA: TGTGCCTGTGACAAGAGACTGGGGGATTCAAGCGATAAACTCATCTTT.

With respect to this clone: Possible read error: a much larger clone is one base away. The V call is TRAV29/DV5, the J call TRDJ1; 12 nucleotides line up with TRDD3. Matching the DNA to germline supplied the J gene, which TCRdb does not give. The V gene end was trimmed by 4 bases and the J gene end by 2 bases; junction bases not matched to a gene: 24. Per the germline V gene, CDR1 is NSMFDY and CDR2 is ISSIKDK. This CDR3 region has 21 residues. The CDR3 nucleotides read TGTGCAGCAGTACGTGCGAAGGTGTACTGGGGGATACCCCACCCAACCGATAAACTCATCTTT. It is translated as CAAVRAKVYWGIPHPTDKLIF.